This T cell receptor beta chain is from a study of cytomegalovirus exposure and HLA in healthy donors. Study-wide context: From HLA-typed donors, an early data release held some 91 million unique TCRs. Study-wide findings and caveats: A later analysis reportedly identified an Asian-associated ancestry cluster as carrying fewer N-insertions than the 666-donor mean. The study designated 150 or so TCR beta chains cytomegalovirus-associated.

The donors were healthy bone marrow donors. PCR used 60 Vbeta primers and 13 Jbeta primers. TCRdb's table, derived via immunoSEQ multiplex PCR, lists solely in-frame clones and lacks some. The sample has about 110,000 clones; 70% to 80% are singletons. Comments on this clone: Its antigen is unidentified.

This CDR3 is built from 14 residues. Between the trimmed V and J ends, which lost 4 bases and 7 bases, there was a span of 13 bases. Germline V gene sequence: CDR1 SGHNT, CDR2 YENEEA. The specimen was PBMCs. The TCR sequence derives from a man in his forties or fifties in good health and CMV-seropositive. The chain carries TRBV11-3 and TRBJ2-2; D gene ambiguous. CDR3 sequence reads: CASSSPRAGGELFF. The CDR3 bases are TGTGCCAGCAGCTCACCACGCGCTGGCGGGGAGCTGTTTTTT.